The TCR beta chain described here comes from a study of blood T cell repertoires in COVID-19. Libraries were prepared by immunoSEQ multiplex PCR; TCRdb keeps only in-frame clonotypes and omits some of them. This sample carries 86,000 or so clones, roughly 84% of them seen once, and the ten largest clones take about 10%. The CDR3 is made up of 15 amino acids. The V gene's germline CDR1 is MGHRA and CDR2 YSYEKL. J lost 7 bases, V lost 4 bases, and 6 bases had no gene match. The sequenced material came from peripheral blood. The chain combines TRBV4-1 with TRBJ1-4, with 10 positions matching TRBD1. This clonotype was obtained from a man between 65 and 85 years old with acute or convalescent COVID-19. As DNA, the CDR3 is TGCGCCAGCAGCCGGTTAGGGACAGGGGTTGAAAAACTGTTTTTT. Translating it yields CASSRLGTGVEKLFF.